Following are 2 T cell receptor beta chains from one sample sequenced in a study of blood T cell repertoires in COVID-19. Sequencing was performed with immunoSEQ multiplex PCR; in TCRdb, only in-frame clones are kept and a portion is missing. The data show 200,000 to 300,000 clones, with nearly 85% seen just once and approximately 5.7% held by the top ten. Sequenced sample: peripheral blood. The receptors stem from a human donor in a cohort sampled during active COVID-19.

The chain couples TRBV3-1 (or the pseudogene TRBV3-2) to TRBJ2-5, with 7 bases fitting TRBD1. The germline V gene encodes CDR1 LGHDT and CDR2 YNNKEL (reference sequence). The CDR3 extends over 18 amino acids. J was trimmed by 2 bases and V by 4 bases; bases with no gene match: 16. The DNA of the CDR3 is TGTGCCAGCAGCCCCTACACGACAGGGCCCCGGAGGCAAGAGACCCAGTACTTC. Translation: CASSPYTTGPRRQETQYF.

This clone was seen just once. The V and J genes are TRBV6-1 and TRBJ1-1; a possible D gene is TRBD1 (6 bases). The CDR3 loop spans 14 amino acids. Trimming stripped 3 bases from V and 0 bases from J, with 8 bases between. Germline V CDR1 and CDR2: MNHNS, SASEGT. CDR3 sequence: CASSDDRMNTEAFF. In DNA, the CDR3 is TGTGCCAGCAGTGACGACAGGATGAACACTGAAGCTTTCTTT.